This TCR beta chain is from a study of blood T cell repertoires in COVID-19. Study-wide background: Whether acute or convalescent, the COVID-19 samples came from the United States, Italy and Spain. Sources were T cells, B-cell-depleted T cells, or PBMCs; the material itself was cDNA or gDNA.

Germline V gene data show CDR1 as SQVTM and CDR2 as ANQGSEA. This CDR3 spans 14 amino acids. V was clipped by 3 bases and J by 3 bases; unmatched bases: 6. Profiling relied on immunoSEQ multiplex PCR, and the TCRdb table lists in-frame clones only, not all of them. In the table there are some 150,000 clones, 70% to 85% of which are singletons. Sequenced input: peripheral blood. This sequence originates from a man aged 60 to 75 who had recovered from COVID-19. The rearrangement links TRBV29-1 to TRBJ2-7, with 9 nucleotides matching TRBD1. CDR3 sequence (DNA): TGCAGCGTTGATTCGGGACAGGGTCACTACGAGCAGTACTTC. This gives the protein CSVDSGQGHYEQYF.